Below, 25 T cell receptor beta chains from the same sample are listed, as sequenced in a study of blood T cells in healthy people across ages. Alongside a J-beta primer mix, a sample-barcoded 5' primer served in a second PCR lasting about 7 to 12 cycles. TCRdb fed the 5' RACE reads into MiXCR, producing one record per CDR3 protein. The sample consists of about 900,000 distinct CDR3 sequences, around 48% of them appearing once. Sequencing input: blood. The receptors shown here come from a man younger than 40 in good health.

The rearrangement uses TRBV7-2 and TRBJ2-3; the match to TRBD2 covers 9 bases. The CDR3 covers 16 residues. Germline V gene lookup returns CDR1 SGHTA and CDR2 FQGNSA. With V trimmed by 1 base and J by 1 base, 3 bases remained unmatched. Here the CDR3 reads CASSLGLAGRTDTQYF. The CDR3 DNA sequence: TGTGCCAGCAGCTTAGGGCTAGCGGGGCGCACAGATACGCAGTATTTT.

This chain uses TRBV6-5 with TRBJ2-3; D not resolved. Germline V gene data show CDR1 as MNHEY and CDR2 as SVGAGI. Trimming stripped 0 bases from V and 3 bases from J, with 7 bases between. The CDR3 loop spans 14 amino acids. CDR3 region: CASSYSRWTDTQYF. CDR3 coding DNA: TGTGCCAGCAGTTACTCGAGGTGGACAGATACGCAGTATTTT.

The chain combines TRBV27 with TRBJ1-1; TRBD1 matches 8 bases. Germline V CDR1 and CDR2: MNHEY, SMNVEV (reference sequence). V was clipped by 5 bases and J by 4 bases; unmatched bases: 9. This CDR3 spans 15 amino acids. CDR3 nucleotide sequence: TGTGCCAGCAGTCCCAGACAGGGGACAATCACTGAAGCTTTCTTT. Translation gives CASSPRQGTITEAFF.

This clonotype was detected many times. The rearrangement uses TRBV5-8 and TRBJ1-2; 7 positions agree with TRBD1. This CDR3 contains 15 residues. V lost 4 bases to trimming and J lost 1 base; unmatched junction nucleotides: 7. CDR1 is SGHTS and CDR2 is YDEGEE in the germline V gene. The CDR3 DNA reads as TGTGCCAGCAGCCCGGAGGGGGCCAGTAACTATGGCTACACCTTC. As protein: CASSPEGASNYGYTF.

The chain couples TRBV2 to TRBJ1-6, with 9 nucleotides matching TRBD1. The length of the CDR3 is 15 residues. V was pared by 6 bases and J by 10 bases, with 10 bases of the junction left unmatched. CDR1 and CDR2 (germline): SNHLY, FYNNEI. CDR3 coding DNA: TGTGCCAGCAGACCCACCGGGACAGGGTACTCACCCCTCCACTTT. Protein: CASRPTGTGYSPLHF. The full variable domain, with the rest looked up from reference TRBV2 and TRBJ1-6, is EPEVTQTPSHQVTQMGQEVILRCVPISNHLYFYWYRQILGQKVEFLVSFYNNEISEKSEIFDDQFSVERPDGSNFTLKIRSTKLEDSAMYFCASRPTGTGYSPLHFGNGTRLTVT.

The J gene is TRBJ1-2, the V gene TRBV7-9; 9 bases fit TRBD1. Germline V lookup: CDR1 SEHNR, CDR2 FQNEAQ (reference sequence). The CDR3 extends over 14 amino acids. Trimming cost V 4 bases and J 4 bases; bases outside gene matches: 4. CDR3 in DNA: TGTGCCAGCAGCTGGACGGGACAGGGCTATGGCTACACCTTC. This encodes CASSWTGQGYGYTF. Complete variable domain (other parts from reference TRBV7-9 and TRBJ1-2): DTGVSQNPRHKITKRGQNVTFRCDPISEHNRLYWYRQTLGQGPEFLTYFQNEAQLEKSRLLSDRFSAERPKGSFSTLEIQRTEQGDSAMYLCASSWTGQGYGYTFGSGTRLTVV.

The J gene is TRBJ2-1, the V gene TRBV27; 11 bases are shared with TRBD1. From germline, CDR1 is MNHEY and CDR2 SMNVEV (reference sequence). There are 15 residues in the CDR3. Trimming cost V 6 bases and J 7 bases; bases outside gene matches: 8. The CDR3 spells CASSDLGQGANEQFF. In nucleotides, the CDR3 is TGTGCCAGCAGCGATCTAGGACAGGGGGCGAATGAGCAGTTCTTC.

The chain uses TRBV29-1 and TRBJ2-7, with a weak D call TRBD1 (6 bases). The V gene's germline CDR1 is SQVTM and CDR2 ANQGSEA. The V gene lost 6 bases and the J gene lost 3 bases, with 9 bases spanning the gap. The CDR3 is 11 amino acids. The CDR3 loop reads CSVLDSYEQYF. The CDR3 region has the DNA TGCAGCGTCCTGGACAGCTACGAGCAGTACTTC.

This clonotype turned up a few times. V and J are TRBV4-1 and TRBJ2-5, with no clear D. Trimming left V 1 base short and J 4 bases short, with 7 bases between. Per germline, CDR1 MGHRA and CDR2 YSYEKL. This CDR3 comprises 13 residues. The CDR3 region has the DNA TGCGCCAGCAGCCAAGTCCGGGCAGAGACCCAGTACTTC. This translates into CASSQVRAETQYF.

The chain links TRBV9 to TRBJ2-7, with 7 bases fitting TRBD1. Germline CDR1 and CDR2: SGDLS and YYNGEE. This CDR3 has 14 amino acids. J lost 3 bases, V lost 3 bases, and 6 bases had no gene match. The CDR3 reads CASSAQGGDYEQYF. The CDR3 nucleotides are TGTGCCAGCAGCGCCCAAGGGGGCGACTACGAGCAGTACTTC.

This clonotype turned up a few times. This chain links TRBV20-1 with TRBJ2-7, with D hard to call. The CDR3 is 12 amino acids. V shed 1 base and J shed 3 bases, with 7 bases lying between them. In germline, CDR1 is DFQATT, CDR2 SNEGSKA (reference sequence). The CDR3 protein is CSARAWGYEQYF. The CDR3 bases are TGCAGTGCTAGAGCTTGGGGCTACGAGCAGTACTTC.

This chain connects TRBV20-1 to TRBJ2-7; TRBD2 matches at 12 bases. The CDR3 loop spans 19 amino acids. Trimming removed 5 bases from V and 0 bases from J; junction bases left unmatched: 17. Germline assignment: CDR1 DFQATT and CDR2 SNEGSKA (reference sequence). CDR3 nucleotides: TGCAGTGCTGGGCTATCGACTAGCGGGGGCCTTCAGAGCTCCTACGAGCAGTACTTC. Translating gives CSAGLSTSGGLQSSYEQYF.

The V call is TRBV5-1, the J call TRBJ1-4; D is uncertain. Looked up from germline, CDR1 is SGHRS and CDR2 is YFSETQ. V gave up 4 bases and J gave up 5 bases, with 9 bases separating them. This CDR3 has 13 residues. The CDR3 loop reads CASSKDGNEKLFF. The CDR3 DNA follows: TGCGCCAGCAGCAAGGACGGGAATGAAAAACTGTTTTTT.

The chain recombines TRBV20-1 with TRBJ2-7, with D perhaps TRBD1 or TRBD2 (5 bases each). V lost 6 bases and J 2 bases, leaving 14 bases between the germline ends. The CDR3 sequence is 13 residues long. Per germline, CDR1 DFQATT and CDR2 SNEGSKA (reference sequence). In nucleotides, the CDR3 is TGCAGTGCGCCTTGGGACGGCGCCTACGAGCAGTACTTC. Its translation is CSAPWDGAYEQYF.

CDR3: CASSFELEQYF. CDR3 bases: TGTGCCAGCAGCTTCGAGCTCGAGCAGTACTTC. The chain has TRBV7-2 and TRBJ2-7; no clear D. Trimming cost V 3 bases and J 6 bases, with 6 bases left between them. The CDR3 loop spans 11 amino acids. CDR1 is SGHTA and CDR2 is FQGNSA in the germline V gene. The whole variable domain, filled in from reference TRBV7-2 and TRBJ2-7, reads GAGVSQSPSNKVTEKGKDVELRCDPISGHTALYWYRQSLGQGLEFLIYFQGNSAPDKSGLPSDRFSAERTGGSVSTLTIQRTQQEDSAVYLCASSFELEQYFGPGTRLTVT.

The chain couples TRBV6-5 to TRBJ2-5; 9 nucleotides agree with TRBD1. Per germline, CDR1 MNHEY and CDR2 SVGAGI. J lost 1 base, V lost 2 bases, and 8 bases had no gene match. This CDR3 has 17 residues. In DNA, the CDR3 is TGTGCCAGCAGTTACGACTCCGGGACAGGGCCCCAAGAGACCCAGTACTTC. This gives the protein CASSYDSGTGPQETQYF.

CDR3 sequence reads: CASSPLDAGELFF. The CDR3 DNA reads as TGTGCCAGCAGTCCACTAGACGCCGGGGAGCTGTTTTTT. V and J are TRBV27 and TRBJ2-2; D is perhaps TRBD2 (5 bases). There are 13 residues in the CDR3. V lost 5 bases and J lost 6, with 10 bases in between. CDR1 and CDR2 (germline): MNHEY, SMNVEV (reference sequence).

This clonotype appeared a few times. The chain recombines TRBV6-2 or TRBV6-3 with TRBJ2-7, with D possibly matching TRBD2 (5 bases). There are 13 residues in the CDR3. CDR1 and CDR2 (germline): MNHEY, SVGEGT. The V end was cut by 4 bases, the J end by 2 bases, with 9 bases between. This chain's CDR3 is CASSSDSTYEQYF. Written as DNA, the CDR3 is TGTGCCAGCAGTTCGGACTCTACCTACGAGCAGTACTTC.

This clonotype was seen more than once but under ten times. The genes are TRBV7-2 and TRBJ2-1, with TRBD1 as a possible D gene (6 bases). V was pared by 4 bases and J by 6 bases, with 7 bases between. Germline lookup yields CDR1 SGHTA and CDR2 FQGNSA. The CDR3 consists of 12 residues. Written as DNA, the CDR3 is TGTGCCAGCAGCTCGGACAGCAATGAGCAGTTCTTC. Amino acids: CASSSDSNEQFF.

CDR3 sequence (DNA): TGCGCCAGCAGCAAGAGGGGGGGAGGGAACACTGAAGCTTTCTTT. Its protein product is CASSKRGGGNTEAFF. This chain links TRBV4-3 with TRBJ1-1; perhaps TRBD1 as D (6 bases). The length of the CDR3 is 15 residues. Per germline, CDR1 LGHNA and CDR2 YSLEER. Trimming took 5 bases from V and 1 from J, leaving 14 bases between them.

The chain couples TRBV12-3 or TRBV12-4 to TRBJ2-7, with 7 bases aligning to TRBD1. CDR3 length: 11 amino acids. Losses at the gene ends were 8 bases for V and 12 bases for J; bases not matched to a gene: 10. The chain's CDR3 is CASSLGGVLYF. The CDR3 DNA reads TGTGCCAGCTCTTTAGGGGGCGTTCTGTACTTC.

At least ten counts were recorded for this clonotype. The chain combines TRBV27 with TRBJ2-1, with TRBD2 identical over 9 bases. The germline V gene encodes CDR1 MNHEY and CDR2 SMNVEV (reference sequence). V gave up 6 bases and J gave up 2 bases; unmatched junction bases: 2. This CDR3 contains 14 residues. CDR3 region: CASSLAGAYNEQFF. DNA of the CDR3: TGTGCCAGCAGCTTAGCGGGGGCCTACAATGAGCAGTTCTTC.

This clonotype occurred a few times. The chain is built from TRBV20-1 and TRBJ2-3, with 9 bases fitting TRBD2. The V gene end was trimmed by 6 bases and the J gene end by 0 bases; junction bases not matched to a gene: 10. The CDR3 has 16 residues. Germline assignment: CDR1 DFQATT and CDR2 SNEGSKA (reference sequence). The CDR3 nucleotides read TGCAGTGCAGGATTGACTAGCGGATCTAGCACAGATACGCAGTATTTT. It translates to CSAGLTSGSSTDTQYF.

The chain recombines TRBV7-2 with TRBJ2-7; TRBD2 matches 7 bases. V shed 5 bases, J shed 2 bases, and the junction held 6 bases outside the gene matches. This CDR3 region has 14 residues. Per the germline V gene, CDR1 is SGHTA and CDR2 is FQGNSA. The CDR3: CASSPLGGTYEQYF. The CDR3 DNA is TGTGCCAGCAGCCCTCTCGGGGGGACCTACGAGCAGTACTTC.

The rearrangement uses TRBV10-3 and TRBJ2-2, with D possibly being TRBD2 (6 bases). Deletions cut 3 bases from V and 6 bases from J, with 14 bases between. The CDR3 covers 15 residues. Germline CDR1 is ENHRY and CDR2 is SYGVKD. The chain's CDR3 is CAISERRGSAGELFF. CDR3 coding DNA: TGTGCCATCAGTGAACGCCGGGGGTCCGCCGGGGAGCTGTTTTTT.